This is a list of T cell receptor beta chains from one sample in a study of T cells in Graves' hyperthyroidism and ophthalmopathy. TCRdb called the multiplex PCR reads again in MiXCR, with one record for every CDR3 protein. The profile covers 600,000 to 750,000 distinct CDR3 sequences, with roughly a sixth appearing a single time and 15% taken by the ten largest. The sample was blood. The receptors were gathered from a man in his fifties or sixties with Graves' hyperthyroidism. The CDR3 runs from the conserved cysteine through the conserved F or W. The D gene is left open where the match is weak. Some rows mark clone size as missing; the rest say once, few, many or name a class of expanded clone.

V gene	clone size	J gene	D gene	CDR3 protein	CDR3 DNA
TRBV28	many	TRBJ2-5	TRBD1	CASTWTGSIGQETQYF	TGTGCCAGCACATGGACAGGGAGTATCGGCCAAGAGACCCAGTACTTC
TRBV13	.	TRBJ1-1	TRBD1	CASSLDRESAFF	TGTGCCAGCAGCTTGGACAGGGAATCGGCTTTCTTT
TRBV9	.	TRBJ2-7	.	CASSIGQRPDAQYF	TGTGCCAGCAGCATTGGACAGCGGCCGGATGCGCAGTACTTC
TRBV2	many	TRBJ2-1	.	CASSLAPRASNEQFF	TGTGCCAGCAGTTTGGCGCCCAGGGCGAGCAATGAGCAGTTCTTC
TRBV6-1	few	TRBJ2-3	.	CASRPRQASTSTDTQYF	TGTGCCAGCAGGCCACGACAGGCTTCGACTAGCACAGATACGCAGTATTTT
TRBV5-1	.	TRBJ2-1	.	CASSRSDRYNEQFF	TGCGCCAGCAGCCGTAGTGACAGGTACAATGAGCAGTTCTTC
TRBV28	.	TRBJ2-2	TRBD2	CASSFSGLEIVKELFF	TGTGCCAGCAGTTTCTCGGGACTAGAGATTGTGAAGGAGCTGTTTTTT
TRBV30	many	TRBJ2-1	.	CAWTQGSYNEQFF	TGTGCCTGGACACAGGGCTCCTACAATGAGCAGTTCTTC
TRBV27	.	TRBJ2-5	.	CASSLSRGRAETQYF	TGTGCCAGCAGTTTATCGCGGGGAAGGGCAGAGACCCAGTACTTC
TRBV19	few	TRBJ2-6	.	CASIPTGSSGANVLTF	TGTGCCAGTATTCCTACAGGCTCCTCTGGGGCCAACGTCCTGACTTTC
TRBV7-2	many	TRBJ2-5	.	CASTEGSLQETQYF	TGTGCCAGCACCGAAGGAAGTCTCCAAGAGACCCAGTACTTC
TRBV7-9	.	TRBJ1-4	TRBD1	CASSQAGGNEKLFF	TGTGCCAGCAGCCAAGCAGGGGGCAATGAAAAACTGTTTTTT
TRBV2	many	TRBJ2-3	.	CASSGLGTDTQYF	TGTGCCAGCAGTGGCCTTGGGACAGATACGCAGTATTTT
TRBV28	.	TRBJ1-1	TRBD1	CASGTGVSLAFF	TGTGCCAGCGGGACAGGGGTTTCATTGGCTTTCTTT
TRBV6-5	many	TRBJ1-4	.	CASSYSRGSGEKLFF	TGTGCCAGCAGTTACTCCCGGGGAAGTGGGGAAAAACTGTTTTTT
TRBV7-2	.	TRBJ2-5	.	CASSFYGREETQYF	TGTGCCAGCAGCTTTTACGGCAGAGAAGAGACCCAGTACTTC
TRBV19	few	TRBJ2-7	.	CASRGRSRSEQYF	TGTGCCAGTAGGGGACGGAGCCGAAGCGAGCAGTACTTC
TRBV6-2/TRBV6-3	.	TRBJ1-2	.	CASSYFGGNYGYTF	TGTGCCAGCAGTTATTTTGGGGGAAACTATGGCTACACCTTC
TRBV30	few	TRBJ2-1	.	CAWSVRSNEQFF	TGTGCCTGGAGTGTACGGTCCAATGAGCAGTTCTTC
TRBV6-2/TRBV6-3	few	TRBJ2-7	TRBD2	CASSRTGTSGSHEQYF	TGTGCCAGCAGTAGAACCGGGACTAGCGGGAGCCACGAGCAGTACTTC
TRBV7-9	few	TRBJ2-7	.	CASSSETANYEQYF	TGTGCCAGCAGCTCTGAGACAGCCAACTACGAGCAGTACTTC
TRBV15	few	TRBJ2-3	.	CATSSPQSWGRDTDTQYF	TGTGCCACCAGCAGCCCCCAGAGTTGGGGGCGCGACACAGATACGCAGTATTTT
TRBV20-1	many	TRBJ2-3	TRBD1	CSAPDRRLTDTQYF	TGCAGTGCCCCGGACAGGAGGCTCACAGATACGCAGTATTTT
TRBV19	once	TRBJ2-1	TRBD2	CASSITSGPSSYNEQFF	TGTGCCAGTAGTATTACTAGCGGCCCCAGCTCCTACAATGAGCAGTTCTTC
TRBV3-1	few	TRBJ2-7	.	CASSHDSRTHEQYF	TGTGCCAGCAGCCACGACTCCCGGACCCACGAGCAGTACTTC
TRBV20-1	many	TRBJ1-2	.	CSARRSVYGGYTF	TGCAGTGCTAGACGTTCGGTATACGGGGGCTACACCTTC
TRBV27	many	TRBJ1-2	.	CASSSHGPANYGYTF	TGTGCCAGCAGTTCCCACGGACCTGCTAACTATGGCTACACCTTC
TRBV3-1	few	TRBJ2-4	TRBD1	CASSHRDRGPKNIQYF	TGTGCCAGCAGCCACCGGGACAGGGGGCCCAAAAACATTCAGTACTTC
TRBV18	many	TRBJ2-3	.	CASSPNSQRDTQYF	TGTGCCAGCTCACCGAACAGCCAAAGGGATACGCAGTATTTT
TRBV5-6	many	TRBJ2-5	TRBD1	CASSSGTGGLETQYF	TGTGCCAGCAGCTCCGGGACAGGGGGCCTAGAGACCCAGTACTTC
TRBV28	many	TRBJ2-7	TRBD1	CASSVGQGYYEQYF	TGTGCCAGCAGTGTGGGACAGGGATACTACGAGCAGTACTTC
TRBV6-5	.	TRBJ2-3	TRBD1	CASSYWRQGGTDTQYF	TGTGCCAGCAGTTACTGGAGACAGGGTGGCACAGATACGCAGTATTTT
TRBV10-1	.	TRBJ1-2	.	CASSGGRAADGYTF	TGCGCCAGCAGTGGAGGTAGGGCAGCGGATGGCTACACCTTC
TRBV29-1	many	TRBJ2-5	.	CSGDHGETQYF	TGCAGCGGGGACCACGGAGAGACCCAGTACTTC
TRBV5-1	.	TRBJ2-1	.	CASSLDPGPYNEQFF	TGCGCCAGCAGCTTGGATCCAGGCCCCTACAATGAGCAGTTCTTC
TRBV10-3	many	TRBJ1-4	.	CAISDPGTEAEKLFF	TGTGCCATCAGTGATCCCGGGACGGAAGCTGAAAAACTGTTTTTT
TRBV9	few	TRBJ1-4	.	CASSVGGYTNEKLFF	TGTGCCAGCAGCGTAGGAGGCTACACTAATGAAAAACTGTTTTTT
TRBV7-2	many	TRBJ2-3	.	CASSLDPARNTDTQYF	TGTGCCAGCAGCTTAGACCCCGCCAGAAACACAGATACGCAGTATTTT
TRBV7-7	.	TRBJ2-2	.	CASSLALSANTGELFF	TGTGCTAGCAGCTTAGCGTTGTCAGCGAACACCGGGGAGCTGTTTTTT
TRBV15	.	TRBJ2-2	.	CATPDLNTGELFF	TGTGCCACACCTGATTTGAACACCGGGGAGCTGTTTTTT
TRBV5-1	many	TRBJ2-7	.	CASSLADSSYEQYF	TGCGCCAGCAGCTTAGCGGATAGCTCCTACGAGCAGTACTTC
TRBV18	.	TRBJ2-7	.	CASSPGLTGAEQYF	TGTGCCAGCTCACCAGGGTTAACTGGGGCCGAGCAGTACTTC
TRBV19	many	TRBJ2-2	TRBD2	CASSIGLAGTGELFF	TGTGCCAGTAGTATTGGGCTAGCGGGAACCGGGGAGCTGTTTTTT
TRBV29-1	.	TRBJ2-2	.	CSVGGSSTGELFF	TGCAGCGTTGGGGGCTCGAGCACCGGGGAGCTGTTTTTT
TRBV13	many	TRBJ2-7	TRBD1	CASSPKGQGAAYEQYF	TGTGCCAGCAGCCCAAAGGGACAGGGGGCGGCCTACGAGCAGTACTTC
TRBV27	few	TRBJ2-7	.	CASSLYDGASRFYEQYF	TGTGCCAGCAGTTTGTATGACGGGGCTAGCCGATTCTACGAGCAGTACTTC
TRBV18	.	TRBJ1-1	.	CASSPTPQSEAFF	TGTGCCAGCTCACCGACACCCCAGAGTGAAGCTTTCTTT
TRBV18	.	TRBJ2-7	.	CASSPTGSLKNEQYF	TGTGCCAGCTCACCAACAGGGTCTTTGAAAAACGAGCAGTACTTC